The text below deals with one TCR beta chain. Measured with immunoSEQ multiplex PCR; TCRdb has only the in-frame clones, and not every one. This table has tens of thousands of clones, 90% to 95% appearing once. The data stem from a study of T cell changes during pregnancy in multiple sclerosis. The sample here was CD4+ T cells from peripheral blood mononuclear cells, taken in the third trimester of pregnancy. This TCR was sampled from a female donor in good health, enrolled as a control in a pregnancy study.

The CDR3 DNA sequence: TGTGCCAGCAGCTTAGGACAGAGTAATCAGCCCCAGCATTTT. This sequence encodes CASSLGQSNQPQHF. The V and J genes are TRBV7-9 and TRBJ1-5; D is possibly TRBD1 (5 bases). V lost 1 base, J lost 4 bases, and 8 bases lay in between. CDR1 SEHNR and CDR2 FQNEAQ come from the germline V gene (reference sequence). The CDR3 spans 14 residues.